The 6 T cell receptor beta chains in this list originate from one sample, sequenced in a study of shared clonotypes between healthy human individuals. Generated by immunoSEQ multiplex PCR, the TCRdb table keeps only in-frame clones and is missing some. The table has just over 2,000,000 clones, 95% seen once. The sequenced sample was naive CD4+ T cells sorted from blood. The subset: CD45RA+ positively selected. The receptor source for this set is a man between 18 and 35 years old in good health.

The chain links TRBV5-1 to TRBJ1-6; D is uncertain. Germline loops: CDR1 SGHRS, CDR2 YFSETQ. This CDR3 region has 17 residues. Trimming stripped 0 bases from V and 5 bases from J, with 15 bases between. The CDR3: CASSLAVSRFDNSPLHF. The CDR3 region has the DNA TGCGCCAGCAGCTTGGCCGTATCCAGGTTTGATAATTCACCCCTCCACTTT. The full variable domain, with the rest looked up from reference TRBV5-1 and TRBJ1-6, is KAGVTQTPRYLIKTRGQQVTLSCSPISGHRSVSWYQQTPGQGLQFLFEYFSETQRNKGNFPGRFSGRQFSNSRSEMNVSTLELGDSALYLCASSLAVSRFDNSPLHFGNGTRLTVT.

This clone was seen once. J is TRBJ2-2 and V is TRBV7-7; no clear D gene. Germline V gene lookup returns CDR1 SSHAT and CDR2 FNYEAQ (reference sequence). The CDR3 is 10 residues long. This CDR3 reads CVGITGELFF. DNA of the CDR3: TGTGTGGGGATCACCGGGGAGCTGTTTTTT.

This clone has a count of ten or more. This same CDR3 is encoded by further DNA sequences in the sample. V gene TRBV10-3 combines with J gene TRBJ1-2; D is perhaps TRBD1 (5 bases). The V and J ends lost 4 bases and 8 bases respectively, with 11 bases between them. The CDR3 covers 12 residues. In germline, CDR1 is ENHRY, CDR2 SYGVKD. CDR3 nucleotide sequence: TGTGCCATCAGTGGGGGGAATGGAGGCTACACCTTC. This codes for CAISGGNGGYTF.

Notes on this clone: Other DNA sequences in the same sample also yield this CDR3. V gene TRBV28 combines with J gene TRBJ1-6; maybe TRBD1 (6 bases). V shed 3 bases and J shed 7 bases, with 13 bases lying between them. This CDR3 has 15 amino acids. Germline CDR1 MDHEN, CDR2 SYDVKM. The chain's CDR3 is CASSLGGAGNSPLHF. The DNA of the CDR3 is TGTGCCAGCAGTTTGGGGGGGGCGGGAAATTCACCCCTCCACTTT.

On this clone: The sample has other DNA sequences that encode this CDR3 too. The CDR3 nucleotides are TGTGCCAGCAGCCCCGCGGGAGGGTCTTACGAGCAGTACTTC. Encoded protein: CASSPAGGSYEQYF. This chain joins TRBV6-5 and TRBJ2-7; 9 positions agree with TRBD2. Germline V gives CDR1 MNHEY, CDR2 SVGAGI. Unmatched junction bases numbered 7, after V lost 6 bases and J lost 4 bases. CDR3 length equals 14 residues.

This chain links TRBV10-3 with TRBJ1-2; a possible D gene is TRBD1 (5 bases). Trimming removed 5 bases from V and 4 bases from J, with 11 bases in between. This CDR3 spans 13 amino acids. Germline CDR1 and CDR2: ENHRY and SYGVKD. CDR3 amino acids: CAISLRDSYGYTF. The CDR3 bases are TGTGCCATCAGTCTCCGGGACTCCTATGGCTACACCTTC.